Sequencing of this T cell receptor (beta chain) was carried out in a study of response to subunit inactivated influenza vaccine. Study-wide results and limits: It was the authors' suggestion that each seasonal influenza vaccination recruits few new T cells.

CDR1 LGHNA and CDR2 YNFKEQ come from the germline V gene. Deletions cut 0 bases from V and 2 bases from J, with 14 bases between. This CDR3 region has 17 residues. Details on this clonotype: What it binds is not known.

TCRdb re-called the RT-PCR reads with MiXCR, one entry per CDR3 protein. The table lists fewer than 700,000 distinct CDR3 sequences, 10% to 15% of them singletons. J is TRBJ2-1 and V is TRBV4-2; D gene ambiguous. This TCR derives from a man between 50 and 59 years old who received an inactivated influenza vaccine. The specimen comprised PBMCs from blood, sampled more than 35 days after vaccination. CDR3 in amino acids: CASSQDRWQETYNEQFF. The CDR3, as DNA: TGTGCCAGCAGCCAAGATAGGTGGCAGGAGACCTACAATGAGCAGTTCTTC.